This TCR beta chain was captured by sequencing in a study of breast tumors, draining lymph nodes, adjacent tissues. Overall study results and limits: The lymph node origin of tumor T cells was framed as consistent with a hypothesis, not demonstrated. Compared with basal-like, luminal-like tumors shared significantly more repertoire with nontumor tissue. Tumor TCR diversity was below lymph nodes but above nontumor tissue. Most tumor T cells seemingly derive from lymph node, then expand in tumor.

Germline loops: CDR1 MNHEY, CDR2 SMNVEV (reference sequence). Trimming at V came to 3 bases and at J to 2 bases, leaving 3 bases not matched to a gene. The CDR3 is 14 amino acids. TCRdb passed the multiplex PCR reads through MiXCR, listing each CDR3 protein once. The sample gives around 290,000 distinct CDR3 sequences, 30% of which show up once; under 1.2% is in the top ten. This clonotype has more than one count but fewer than ten. What it binds is not known. Samples came from axillary lymph nodes draining the breast cancer. This chain connects TRBV27 to TRBJ2-7, with 8 positions matching TRBD1. Sequencing input: axillary lymph node tissue. The clonotype was recovered from a female donor with breast cancer. Some clones in this sample may be carry-over from other donors' samples. CDR3 coding DNA: TGTGCCAGCAGTTTCACGGACAGGGCCTACGAGCAGTACTTC. Translating it yields CASSFTDRAYEQYF.